This is a list of T cell receptor beta chains from one sample in a study of T-cell memory formation after mild COVID-19. TCRdb processed the 5' RACE reads anew with MiXCR; each CDR3 protein has one entry. The sample shows around 530,000 distinct CDR3 sequences, about a fifth of them seen only once. Sequences were obtained from PBMCs or a T cell subset sorted from them (not recorded which). These receptors were collected from an adult woman who had mild COVID-19 (a few samples of this study predate the infection). Cell type and time point are not known. CDR3s include the opening cysteine and the closing phenylalanine or tryptophan. Fields, in order: D gene, clone size, V gene, J gene, CDR3 protein, CDR3 DNA. A D gene is named only where the DNA matches it firmly. Clone size appears in some rows only: once, few, many, or a class for an expanded clone.

d_gene: .
abundance: many
v_gene: TRBV11-2
j_gene: TRBJ2-7
CDR3aa: CASSLTGTGLYEQYF
CDR3nt: TGTGCCAGCAGCTTAACGGGGACCGGATTGTACGAGCAGTACTTC

d_gene: .
abundance: few
v_gene: TRBV3-1
j_gene: TRBJ1-1
CDR3aa: CASRRQVGTEAFF
CDR3nt: TGTGCCAGCAGAAGACAGGTAGGGACTGAAGCTTTCTTT

d_gene: .
abundance: few
v_gene: TRBV12-5
j_gene: TRBJ2-7
CDR3aa: CASGTGLEQYF
CDR3nt: TGTGCTAGTGGGACCGGGCTTGAGCAGTACTTC

d_gene: .
abundance: .
v_gene: TRBV18
j_gene: TRBJ2-3
CDR3aa: CASSEGLNTDTQYF
CDR3nt: TGTGCCAGCTCAGAGGGACTTAACACAGATACGCAGTATTTT

d_gene: .
abundance: once
v_gene: TRBV7-9
j_gene: TRBJ2-1
CDR3aa: CASSLAMGSLWDSYNEQFF
CDR3nt: TGTGCCAGCAGCTTAGCGATGGGTTCTCTATGGGACTCCTACAATGAGCAGTTCTTC

d_gene: .
abundance: .
v_gene: TRBV2
j_gene: TRBJ2-5
CDR3aa: CASKSTELYQETQYF
CDR3nt: TGTGCCAGCAAGTCGACGGAGCTGTACCAAGAGACCCAGTACTTC

d_gene: .
abundance: .
v_gene: TRBV27
j_gene: TRBJ1-1
CDR3aa: CASSLLGPTSMNTEAFF
CDR3nt: TGTGCCAGCAGTTTATTAGGACCTACGTCCATGAACACTGAAGCTTTCTTT

d_gene: TRBD2
abundance: .
v_gene: TRBV12-3/TRBV12-4
j_gene: TRBJ2-3
CDR3aa: CASTPGGDLSTDTQYF
CDR3nt: TGTGCCAGCACCCCTGGGGGGGACCTTTCCACAGATACGCAGTATTTT

d_gene: .
abundance: .
v_gene: TRBV6-4
j_gene: TRBJ2-1
CDR3aa: CASSDLRTSSYNEQFF
CDR3nt: TGTGCCAGCAGTGACCTTAGAACTTCGTCCTACAATGAGCAGTTCTTC

d_gene: .
abundance: .
v_gene: TRBV27
j_gene: TRBJ1-6
CDR3aa: CASSLSPGLNSPLHF
CDR3nt: TGTGCCAGCAGTTTATCCCCGGGGCTGAATTCACCCCTCCACTTT

d_gene: TRBD2
abundance: few
v_gene: TRBV4-3
j_gene: TRBJ2-5
CDR3aa: CASSQGLTREVLETQYF
CDR3nt: TGCGCCAGCAGCCAAGGTTTAACGCGGGAGGTGCTAGAGACCCAGTACTTC

d_gene: TRBD1
abundance: few
v_gene: TRBV24-1
j_gene: TRBJ2-1
CDR3aa: CATSEPTGGTRNEQFF
CDR3nt: TGTGCCACCAGTGAGCCGACAGGGGGGACCCGCAATGAGCAGTTCTTC

d_gene: .
abundance: few
v_gene: TRBV11-1
j_gene: TRBJ2-5
CDR3aa: CASSFYFRDSRETQYF
CDR3nt: TGTGCCAGCAGCTTCTACTTCCGGGATTCAAGAGAGACCCAGTACTTC

d_gene: .
abundance: few
v_gene: TRBV4-3
j_gene: TRBJ1-2
CDR3aa: CASSQDSGVGGYTF
CDR3nt: TGCGCCAGCAGCCAAGATTCGGGGGTTGGTGGCTACACCTTC

d_gene: TRBD1
abundance: few
v_gene: TRBV20-1
j_gene: TRBJ1-6
CDR3aa: CSAPLGGQGDSPLHF
CDR3nt: TGCAGTGCTCCCCTAGGGGGACAGGGTGACTCACCCCTCCACTTT

d_gene: .
abundance: few
v_gene: TRBV5-1
j_gene: TRBJ2-1
CDR3aa: CASSPSRPNNEQFF
CDR3nt: TGCGCCAGCAGCCCCTCGCGCCCTAACAATGAGCAGTTCTTC

d_gene: .
abundance: few
v_gene: TRBV5-4
j_gene: TRBJ2-1
CDR3aa: CASSWARAYNEQFF
CDR3nt: TGTGCCAGCAGCTGGGCGCGGGCCTACAATGAGCAGTTCTTC

d_gene: TRBD1
abundance: few
v_gene: TRBV24-1
j_gene: TRBJ1-1
CDR3aa: CATSDPGQGSTEAFF
CDR3nt: TGTGCCACCAGTGATCCCGGACAGGGCTCCACTGAAGCTTTCTTT

d_gene: .
abundance: few
v_gene: TRBV11-3
j_gene: TRBJ2-3
CDR3aa: CASSTYVKGGTDTQYF
CDR3nt: TGTGCCAGCAGCACGTATGTGAAGGGGGGTACAGATACGCAGTATTTT

d_gene: .
abundance: .
v_gene: TRBV12-3/TRBV12-4
j_gene: TRBJ2-7
CDR3aa: CASSSRQGGEQYF
CDR3nt: TGTGCCAGCAGTTCGAGGCAGGGCGGCGAGCAGTACTTC

d_gene: .
abundance: .
v_gene: TRBV5-6
j_gene: TRBJ1-1
CDR3aa: CASSWKGGRGTEAFF
CDR3nt: TGTGCCAGCAGCTGGAAGGGGGGAAGAGGCACTGAAGCTTTCTTT

d_gene: .
abundance: .
v_gene: TRBV15
j_gene: TRBJ2-1
CDR3aa: CATSFSRSSYNEQFF
CDR3nt: TGTGCCACCAGCTTCAGCCGTAGCTCCTACAATGAGCAGTTCTTC

d_gene: .
abundance: .
v_gene: TRBV6-2/TRBV6-3
j_gene: TRBJ2-3
CDR3aa: CASKQDGRDTQYF
CDR3nt: TGTGCCAGCAAACAGGACGGCAGAGATACGCAGTATTTT

d_gene: .
abundance: .
v_gene: TRBV7-6
j_gene: TRBJ2-3
CDR3aa: CASSPRGTFPTDTQYF
CDR3nt: TGTGCCAGCAGTCCCCGCGGGACATTTCCCACAGATACGCAGTATTTT

d_gene: .
abundance: .
v_gene: TRBV7-9
j_gene: TRBJ2-1
CDR3aa: CASSDLAFYNEQFF
CDR3nt: TGTGCCAGCAGCGATCTAGCGTTTTACAATGAGCAGTTCTTC

d_gene: .
abundance: many
v_gene: TRBV9
j_gene: TRBJ2-1
CDR3aa: CASSVGVRTENEQFF
CDR3nt: TGTGCCAGCAGCGTAGGGGTACGAACGGAGAATGAGCAGTTCTTC

d_gene: .
abundance: few
v_gene: TRBV7-8
j_gene: TRBJ1-6
CDR3aa: CASSLVLSPLHF
CDR3nt: TGTGCCAGCAGCCTCGTGCTTTCACCCCTCCACTTT

d_gene: .
abundance: few
v_gene: TRBV29-1
j_gene: TRBJ1-4
CDR3aa: CSVEKGPNEKLFF
CDR3nt: TGCAGCGTTGAGAAGGGCCCTAATGAAAAACTGTTTTTT

d_gene: .
abundance: few
v_gene: TRBV7-2
j_gene: TRBJ2-5
CDR3aa: CASRLHLQETQYF
CDR3nt: TGTGCCAGCAGACTACACCTCCAAGAGACCCAGTACTTC

d_gene: TRBD2
abundance: .
v_gene: TRBV20-1
j_gene: TRBJ2-3
CDR3aa: CSAREERGRTDTQYF
CDR3nt: TGCAGTGCTAGAGAGGAGCGGGGACGCACAGATACGCAGTATTTT

d_gene: .
abundance: few
v_gene: TRBV29-1
j_gene: TRBJ2-1
CDR3aa: CSVDAWDLEQFF
CDR3nt: TGCAGCGTTGACGCATGGGACCTTGAGCAGTTCTTC

d_gene: .
abundance: few
v_gene: TRBV10-3
j_gene: TRBJ2-3
CDR3aa: CAIKEGTSTDTQYF
CDR3nt: TGTGCCATCAAGGAGGGGACAAGCACAGATACGCAGTATTTT

d_gene: .
abundance: .
v_gene: TRBV2
j_gene: TRBJ2-2
CDR3aa: CASLANTGELFF
CDR3nt: TGTGCCAGTCTAGCGAACACCGGGGAGCTGTTTTTT

d_gene: .
abundance: .
v_gene: TRBV7-8
j_gene: TRBJ2-5
CDR3aa: CASSLLAFQETQYF
CDR3nt: TGTGCCAGCAGCTTGTTAGCGTTCCAAGAGACCCAGTACTTC

d_gene: .
abundance: many
v_gene: TRBV30
j_gene: TRBJ2-1
CDR3aa: CAWSASEQFF
CDR3nt: TGTGCCTGGAGTGCGAGTGAGCAGTTCTTC

d_gene: .
abundance: .
v_gene: TRBV7-2
j_gene: TRBJ1-5
CDR3aa: CASSYSTAPGGPQHF
CDR3nt: TGTGCCAGCAGCTATTCGACAGCGCCGGGAGGGCCCCAGCATTTT

d_gene: TRBD2
abundance: .
v_gene: TRBV4-2
j_gene: TRBJ2-3
CDR3aa: CASSQGTSGTLSTDTQYF
CDR3nt: TGTGCCAGCAGCCAAGGGACTAGCGGGACACTTTCCACAGATACGCAGTATTTT

d_gene: .
abundance: .
v_gene: TRBV19
j_gene: TRBJ1-5
CDR3aa: CASSIRGGTQPQHF
CDR3nt: TGTGCCAGTAGTATCCGAGGAGGTACTCAGCCCCAGCATTTT

d_gene: .
abundance: .
v_gene: TRBV12-3/TRBV12-4
j_gene: TRBJ2-3
CDR3aa: CASHFVKDTQYF
CDR3nt: TGTGCCAGCCATTTTGTCAAAGATACGCAGTATTTT

d_gene: TRBD2
abundance: .
v_gene: TRBV19
j_gene: TRBJ2-1
CDR3aa: CASNFGGAYNEQFF
CDR3nt: TGTGCCAGTAACTTCGGGGGGGCCTACAATGAGCAGTTCTTC

d_gene: .
abundance: .
v_gene: TRBV18
j_gene: TRBJ1-5
CDR3aa: CASSMENHSNQPQHF
CDR3nt: TGTGCCAGCTCAATGGAGAATCATAGCAATCAGCCCCAGCATTTT

d_gene: .
abundance: .
v_gene: TRBV12-3/TRBV12-4
j_gene: TRBJ2-1
CDR3aa: CASRALGEQFF
CDR3nt: TGTGCCAGCAGGGCCCTAGGTGAGCAGTTCTTC

d_gene: .
abundance: many
v_gene: TRBV7-2
j_gene: TRBJ1-4
CDR3aa: CASSPGGTTEKLFF
CDR3nt: TGTGCCAGCAGCCCGGGGGGTACAACTGAAAAACTGTTTTTT

d_gene: .
abundance: .
v_gene: TRBV12-3/TRBV12-4
j_gene: TRBJ2-7
CDR3aa: CASSFQGFYEQYF
CDR3nt: TGTGCCAGCAGTTTTCAGGGCTTCTACGAGCAGTACTTC

d_gene: TRBD2
abundance: .
v_gene: TRBV5-1
j_gene: TRBJ2-7
CDR3aa: CASSLGAGEDEQYF
CDR3nt: TGCGCCAGCAGCTTGGGTGCGGGAGAAGACGAGCAGTACTTC

d_gene: .
abundance: .
v_gene: TRBV12-3/TRBV12-4
j_gene: TRBJ2-3
CDR3aa: CASRFLGSDTQYF
CDR3nt: TGTGCCAGCAGATTCCTTGGCTCAGATACGCAGTATTTT

d_gene: .
abundance: .
v_gene: TRBV6-1
j_gene: TRBJ1-5
CDR3aa: CASSLRGGLENQPQHF
CDR3nt: TGTGCCAGCAGCCTCCGGGGAGGGTTAGAAAATCAGCCCCAGCATTTT

d_gene: .
abundance: .
v_gene: TRBV5-1
j_gene: TRBJ2-3
CDR3aa: CASSSQVHRVGDTQYF
CDR3nt: TGCGCCAGCAGCTCCCAAGTTCACCGGGTGGGAGATACGCAGTATTTT

d_gene: .
abundance: .
v_gene: TRBV7-6
j_gene: TRBJ1-1
CDR3aa: CASSPGRTGDTEAFF
CDR3nt: TGTGCCAGCAGCCCCGGGAGGACTGGGGACACTGAAGCTTTCTTT

d_gene: TRBD1
abundance: many
v_gene: TRBV5-1
j_gene: TRBJ2-7
CDR3aa: CASSRRQGPYEQYF
CDR3nt: TGCGCCAGCAGCCGCAGACAGGGACCCTACGAGCAGTACTTC

d_gene: TRBD2
abundance: .
v_gene: TRBV18
j_gene: TRBJ2-7
CDR3aa: CASSQGLAGGNPYEQYF
CDR3nt: TGTGCCAGCTCTCAAGGACTAGCGGGAGGCAACCCCTACGAGCAGTACTTC

d_gene: .
abundance: few
v_gene: TRBV25-1
j_gene: TRBJ2-1
CDR3aa: CASSPTGGGSYNEQFF
CDR3nt: TGTGCCAGCAGTCCTACCGGGGGAGGCTCCTACAATGAGCAGTTCTTC

d_gene: .
abundance: .
v_gene: TRBV5-1
j_gene: TRBJ2-7
CDR3aa: CASSPGTVTSYEQYF
CDR3nt: TGCGCCAGCAGCCCGGGGACGGTCACCTCCTACGAGCAGTACTTC

d_gene: .
abundance: few
v_gene: TRBV12-3/TRBV12-4
j_gene: TRBJ2-3
CDR3aa: CASSSGDSTDTQYF
CDR3nt: TGTGCCAGCAGTTCGGGGGATAGCACAGATACGCAGTATTTT

d_gene: .
abundance: .
v_gene: TRBV27
j_gene: TRBJ2-7
CDR3aa: CASSPFRQTSYEQYF
CDR3nt: TGTGCCAGCAGTCCGTTCCGGCAGACGTCCTACGAGCAGTACTTC

d_gene: TRBD1
abundance: .
v_gene: TRBV12-3/TRBV12-4
j_gene: TRBJ1-4
CDR3aa: CASSYWTGGEEKLFF
CDR3nt: TGTGCCAGCAGTTACTGGACAGGTGGCGAGGAAAAACTGTTTTTT

d_gene: .
abundance: .
v_gene: TRBV3-1
j_gene: TRBJ1-6
CDR3aa: CASTPLMGSPLHF
CDR3nt: TGTGCCAGCACCCCCTTAATGGGATCACCCCTCCACTTT

d_gene: .
abundance: .
v_gene: TRBV7-9
j_gene: TRBJ2-3
CDR3aa: CASSGAGTPPDSQYF
CDR3nt: TGTGCCAGCAGCGGCGCCGGGACCCCTCCGGATTCGCAGTATTTT